Listed below are T cell receptor beta chains from one sample, sequenced in a study of shared clonotypes between healthy human individuals. Sequencing used immunoSEQ multiplex PCR; TCRdb keeps in-frame clones, though not all of them. Of 1,400,000 or so clones listed, just under 99% are singletons. Sequenced material: naive CD4+ T cells sorted from blood. Receptors originate from a man aged 30-40 years in good health. Each CDR3 is given with its conserved first and last residue. A D gene is named only where the DNA matches it firmly.

TRBV9	13	-	TRBJ2-3	CASQRELVDTQYF	TGTGCCAGCCAACGGGAGCTGGTAGATACGCAGTATTTT
TRBV6-4	15	TRBD2	TRBJ2-5	CASSNEAGGQETQYF	TGTGCCAGCTCTAATGAAGCGGGAGGCCAAGAGACCCAGTACTTC
TRBV7-9	15	TRBD1	TRBJ1-2	CASSLRPGGTYGYTF	TGTGCCAGCAGCTTAAGACCAGGGGGAACATATGGCTACACCTTC
TRBV6-5	14	-	TRBJ2-4	CASSEQLAKNIQYF	TGTGCCAGCAGCGAACAACTAGCCAAAAACATTCAGTACTTC
TRBV18	15	-	TRBJ2-7	CASSPLGAGSYEQYF	TGTGCCAGCTCACCATTGGGGGCCGGCTCCTACGAGCAGTACTTC
TRBV5-1	13	-	TRBJ1-2	CASSLVENYGYTF	TGCGCCAGCAGCTTGGTGGAGAATTACGGCTACACCTTC
TRBV11-2	16	-	TRBJ2-6	CASSLGKGTKVAVLTF	TGTGCCAGCAGCTTAGGAAAGGGCACCAAGGTGGCCGTCCTGACTTTC
TRBV7-9	15	TRBD2	TRBJ2-1	CASSLALALSNEQFF	TGTGCCAGCAGCTTGGCACTAGCGCTTTCGAATGAGCAGTTCTTC
TRBV7-6	15	-	TRBJ2-7	CASSSWGGGTYEQYF	TGTGCCAGCAGCTCTTGGGGTGGGGGGACCTACGAGCAGTACTTC
TRBV6-1	14	-	TRBJ1-2	CASSEGPSGYGYTF	TGTGCCAGCAGTGAAGGCCCTTCGGGCTATGGCTACACCTTC
TRBV9	14	TRBD1	TRBJ1-2	CASSVGQGNYGYTF	TGTGCCAGCAGCGTCGGACAGGGGAACTATGGCTACACCTTC
TRBV18	16	TRBD1	TRBJ1-5	CASSLGTGASNQPQHF	TGTGCCAGCTCACTCGGGACAGGGGCTAGCAATCAGCCCCAGCATTTT
TRBV5-8	14	TRBD2	TRBJ2-1	CASSREGVYNEQFF	TGTGCCAGCAGCCGGGAGGGCGTGTACAATGAGCAGTTCTTC
TRBV5-1	16	-	TRBJ2-1	CASSLARQSSYNEQFF	TGCGCCAGCAGCTTGGCCCGACAGAGCTCCTACAATGAGCAGTTCTTC
TRBV9	15	TRBD2	TRBJ2-1	CASTRTSGRDDEQFF	TGTGCCAGCACTCGGACTAGCGGGAGAGACGATGAGCAGTTCTTC
TRBV9	15	-	TRBJ2-7	CASSAGIREFDEQYF	TGTGCCAGCAGCGCCGGGATAAGGGAGTTCGACGAGCAGTACTTC
TRBV7-9	16	TRBD2	TRBJ2-7	CASSLGTSGRSYEQYF	TGTGCCAGCAGCCTGGGGACTAGCGGGAGGTCCTACGAGCAGTACTTC
TRBV27	15	TRBD2	TRBJ2-2	CASSQGLGQRGELFF	TGTGCCAGCAGTCAGGGACTAGGTCAGCGCGGGGAGCTGTTTTTT
TRBV5-6	15	-	TRBJ2-7	CASSLPGPDTYEQYF	TGTGCCAGCAGCTTACCGGGCCCAGATACCTACGAGCAGTACTTC
TRBV10-3	13	TRBD1	TRBJ1-1	CATTGTANTEAFF	TGTGCCACAACCGGGACAGCGAACACTGAAGCTTTCTTT
TRBV6-5	15	-	TRBJ2-1	CASKGLSGRGNEQFF	TGTGCCAGCAAGGGCCTGTCGGGCAGGGGTAATGAGCAGTTCTTC
TRBV6-5	15	TRBD2	TRBJ2-7	CASSKGTSRGYEQYF	TGTGCCAGCAGTAAAGGGACTAGTCGTGGCTACGAGCAGTACTTC
TRBV7-9	14	-	TRBJ2-4	CASSPGQISNIQYF	TGTGCCAGCAGCCCCGGACAGATATCAAACATTCAGTACTTC
TRBV12-5	14	-	TRBJ1-1	CASGPGPSNTEAFF	TGTGCTAGTGGTCCGGGACCCTCGAACACTGAAGCTTTCTTT